These 23 T cell receptor beta chains were sequenced from one sample in a study of OX40 agonist ivuxolimab in advanced cancers. The method was immunoSEQ multiplex PCR; TCRdb's version includes in-frame clones alone and lacks a portion of them. The data show 55,000 to 70,000 clones, just over 85% seen once. Source: CD4+ or CD8+ T cells sorted from blood, taken in a trial of the OX40 agonist ivuxolimab. The receptors were gathered from an adult with an advanced solid tumor such as melanoma, head and neck, liver or kidney cancer.

The V and J genes are TRBV5-1 and TRBJ2-3, with TRBD1 identical over 8 bases. V trimming: 5 bases; J trimming: 0 bases; junction bases outside the gene matches: 11. Looked up from germline, CDR1 is SGHRS and CDR2 is YFSETQ. CDR3 size: 17 residues. For the CDR3, the DNA is TGCGCCAGCAGGGGACGGACAGGGCCCACTAGCACAGATACGCAGTATTTT. Its protein product is CASRGRTGPTSTDTQYF.

This clone was found a few times. The chain carries TRBV10-1 and TRBJ1-5, with TRBD1 matching 7 bases. V was clipped by 2 bases and J by 3 bases; unmatched bases: 4. There are 15 residues in the CDR3. CDR1 WNHNN and CDR2 SYGVQD come from the germline V gene (reference sequence). The CDR3 region is CASSEGRGVNQPQHF. In nucleotides, the CDR3 is TGCGCCAGCAGTGAGGGCAGGGGGGTCAATCAGCCCCAGCATTTT.

The chain is built from TRBV7-9 and TRBJ1-4, with no clear D. This CDR3 spans 11 amino acids. In germline, CDR1 is SEHNR, CDR2 FQNEAQ (reference sequence). The V gene lost 4 bases and the J gene lost 7 bases, with 4 bases spanning the gap. In DNA form, the CDR3 reads TGTGCCAGCAGCTCGGTTGAAAAACTGTTTTTT. Its protein product is CASSSVEKLFF.

V and J are TRBV5-1 and TRBJ2-1; TRBD2 is a possible D gene (6 bases). The V and J ends lost 0 bases and 6 bases respectively, with 10 bases between them. Germline loops: CDR1 SGHRS, CDR2 YFSETQ. CDR3 size: 14 residues. DNA of the CDR3: TGCGCCAGCAGCTTGGCGGGAGTTCCCAATGAGCAGTTCTTC. It codes for CASSLAGVPNEQFF.

This sequence joins TRBV18 and TRBJ1-1; possibly TRBD1 for D (5 bases). The V and J ends lost 3 bases and 3 bases respectively, with 8 bases between them. The V gene's germline CDR1 is KGHSH and CDR2 LQKENI. This CDR3 is built from 13 residues. The chain's CDR3 is CASSPGQDTEAFF. CDR3 sequence (DNA): TGTGCCAGCTCACCTGGACAAGACACTGAAGCTTTCTTT.

The V and J genes are TRBV6-5 and TRBJ1-2; D is ambiguous. The CDR3 contains 15 residues. V was clipped by 2 bases and J by 7 bases, with 17 bases between them. Germline V gives CDR1 MNHEY, CDR2 SVGAGI. The CDR3 bases are TGTGCCAGCAGTTACCAATCGGGGAAAGACTGTGGCTACACCTTC. This codes for CASSYQSGKDCGYTF.

CDR3 region: CASSLVREAYEQYF. The CDR3 nucleotides are TGTGCCAGCAGCTTAGTCAGGGAAGCCTACGAGCAGTACTTC. The chain combines TRBV11-2 with TRBJ2-7; TRBD1 might be the D (5 bases). In germline, CDR1 is SGHAT, CDR2 FQNNGV. CDR3 length equals 14 residues. Between the trimmed V and J ends, which lost 1 base and 2 bases, there was a span of 9 bases.

The chain recombines TRBV19 with TRBJ2-3; D unresolved. V shed 8 bases and J shed 0 bases, with 24 bases lying between them. In germline, CDR1 is LNHDA, CDR2 SQIVND (reference sequence). The CDR3 has 18 amino acids. The CDR3 protein is CASQRSPARALSTDTQYF. Written as DNA, the CDR3 is TGTGCCAGTCAAAGGTCCCCGGCCCGAGCACTTAGCACAGATACGCAGTATTTT.

J is TRBJ2-3 and V is TRBV7-8, with 7 bases fitting TRBD1. Germline-derived CDR1 and CDR2 are SGHVS and FQNEAQ. This CDR3 region has 15 residues. The J segment lost 2 bases and the V segment lost 5 bases, leaving 7 bases of the junction unmatched. Here the CDR3 DNA reads TGTGCCAGCAGCCGGAGGACAGGAGACACAGATACGCAGTATTTT. It specifies CASSRRTGDTDTQYF.

The rearrangement joins TRBV4-2 to TRBJ2-3, with 16 bases lining up with TRBD2. Germline CDR1 reads LGHNA; CDR2 reads YNFKEQ. CDR3 length equals 19 residues. J was trimmed by 5 bases and V by 3 bases; bases with no gene match: 11. The CDR3 bases are TGTGCCAGCAGCCAGGCCTCGGGACTAGCGGGGGGGTCGGTAGATACGCAGTATTTT. Its translation: CASSQASGLAGGSVDTQYF.

The rearrangement uses TRBV2 and TRBJ2-1; the D gene is possibly TRBD2 (6 bases). The CDR3 has 15 amino acids. Trimming cost V 5 bases and J 4 bases, with 15 bases left between them. CDR1 and CDR2 from the germline V gene are SNHLY and FYNNEI. CDR3 DNA: TGTGCCAGCAGTAACCGGGACTCATCATACAATGAGCAGTTCTTC. It translates to CASSNRDSSYNEQFF.

The V gene is TRBV4-2, the J gene TRBJ2-5, with 11 bases fitting TRBD2. The germline gives CDR1 LGHNA, CDR2 YNFKEQ. Trimming at V came to 1 base and at J to 4 bases, leaving 5 bases not matched to a gene. The CDR3 loop spans 16 amino acids. The CDR3 DNA reads TGTGCCAGCAGCCAAGGTAGCGGGGGGGCTGTAGAGACCCAGTACTTC. Protein sequence: CASSQGSGGAVETQYF.

The genes are TRBV12-5 and TRBJ2-2, with 7 bases lining up with TRBD2. V lost 6 bases and J lost 1; bases outside the gene matches: 5. The CDR3 covers 15 residues. Germline V CDR1 and CDR2: LGHNT, FRNRAP. Here the CDR3 reads CASGASGMNTGELFF. In nucleotides, the CDR3 is TGTGCTAGTGGGGCAAGCGGGATGAACACCGGGGAGCTGTTTTTT.

The chain recombines TRBV28 with TRBJ2-5; D is perhaps TRBD1 or TRBD2 (5 bases each). Germline assignment: CDR1 MDHEN and CDR2 SYDVKM. The CDR3 has 14 residues. Trimming left V 10 bases short and J 0 bases short, with 15 bases between. The CDR3 bases are TGTGCCACTCGCTTGAGGGGACACCAAGAGACCCAGTACTTC. This sequence encodes CATRLRGHQETQYF.

The V gene is TRBV7-9, the J gene TRBJ2-1; weak D call: TRBD1 (6 bases). Germline V CDR1 and CDR2: SEHNR, FQNEAQ (reference sequence). V gave up 4 bases and J gave up 1 base, with 14 bases separating them. The CDR3 length is 16 residues. As DNA, the CDR3 is TGTGCCAGCAGCTCAATTACAGGGAAATCCTACAATGAGCAGTTCTTC. Its translation is CASSSITGKSYNEQFF.

This clone was counted a single time. The rearrangement uses TRBV6-6 and TRBJ1-1; D uncertain. The CDR3 sequence is 13 residues long. Looked up from germline, CDR1 is MNHNY and CDR2 is SVGAGI (reference sequence). The V gene lost 6 bases and the J gene lost 4 bases, with 12 bases spanning the gap. The CDR3 protein is CASSRVVGTEAFF. The CDR3 DNA reads as TGTGCCAGCAGCCGCGTGGTGGGCACTGAAGCTTTCTTT.

This clone has a handful of counts. The rearrangement joins TRBV30 to TRBJ1-1; D remains ambiguous. V was clipped by 1 base and J by 3 bases, with 6 bases between them. Germline assignment: CDR1 GTSNPN and CDR2 SVGIG (reference sequence). The CDR3 spans 12 residues. Written as DNA, the CDR3 is TGTGCCTGGAGTGCGGTCTACACTGAAGCTTTCTTT. Its translation: CAWSAVYTEAFF.

This chain connects TRBV15 to TRBJ1-2; 7 nucleotides line up with TRBD1. Germline V gene sequence: CDR1 LNHNV, CDR2 YYDKDF (reference sequence). This CDR3 spans 14 amino acids. The V segment lost 0 bases and the J segment 8 bases; nucleotides outside the gene matches: 6. This chain's CDR3 is CATSREAGTDGYTF. The DNA for the CDR3 is TGTGCCACCAGCAGAGAAGCAGGGACAGACGGCTACACCTTC.

The chain has TRBV5-4 and TRBJ2-2; maybe TRBD1 (6 bases). Germline loops: CDR1 SGHNT, CDR2 YYREEE (reference sequence). V was cut by 0 bases and J by 2 bases, with 11 bases left in between. The CDR3 loop spans 16 amino acids. The CDR3 DNA is TGTGCCAGCAGCTTGGGGGGGCCCGATAACACCGGGGAGCTGTTTTTT. This gives the protein CASSLGGPDNTGELFF.

The chain combines TRBV29-1 with TRBJ2-1; no reliable D call. V was shortened by 5 bases and J by 6 bases, with 5 bases between the two germline ends. CDR3 length: 10 amino acids. Germline V gene lookup returns CDR1 SQVTM and CDR2 ANQGSEA. The CDR3 is CSVLGNEQFF. DNA for the CDR3: TGCAGCGTTCTTGGCAATGAGCAGTTCTTC.

This clone was observed a single time. V usage is TRBV7-2 and J usage is TRBJ1-4, with D possibly being TRBD1 (6 bases). This CDR3 region has 15 residues. Germline V gene lookup returns CDR1 SGHTA and CDR2 FQGNSA. V was trimmed by 5 bases and J by 3 bases, leaving 13 bases between them. DNA of the CDR3: TGTGCCAGCAGCCCGTACAGGGCACCTAATGAAAAACTGTTTTTT. It yields the protein CASSPYRAPNEKLFF.

This chain uses TRBV2 with TRBJ1-5; perhaps TRBD1 as D (5 bases). The CDR3 totals 14 residues. Trimming removed 7 bases from V and 2 bases from J, with 12 bases in between. From germline, CDR1 is SNHLY and CDR2 FYNNEI. The CDR3 sequence: CASTGGRRNQPQHF. In nucleotides, the CDR3 is TGTGCCAGCACCGGGGGACGGCGCAATCAGCCCCAGCATTTT.

The J gene is TRBJ1-6, the V gene TRBV5-5; perhaps TRBD1 as D (5 bases). The V end lost 3 bases, the J end lost 10 bases, and 17 bases lay between the germline ends. The CDR3 has 15 amino acids. Germline loops: CDR1 SGHKS, CDR2 YYEKEE (reference sequence). The CDR3 DNA sequence: TGTGCCAGCAGCTCCCTGGGAGGGGTGCACTCACCCCTCCACTTT. Translated: CASSSLGGVHSPLHF.